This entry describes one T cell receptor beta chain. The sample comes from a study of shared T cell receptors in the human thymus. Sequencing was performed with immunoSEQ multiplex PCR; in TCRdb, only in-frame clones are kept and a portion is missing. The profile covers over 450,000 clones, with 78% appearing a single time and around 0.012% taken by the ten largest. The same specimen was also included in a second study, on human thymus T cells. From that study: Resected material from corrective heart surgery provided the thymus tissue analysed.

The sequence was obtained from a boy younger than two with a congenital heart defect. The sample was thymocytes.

The CDR3 loop is CASSQRQGKGGYTF. In DNA, the CDR3 is TGTGCCAGCAGTCAGCGACAGGGAAAGGGCGGCTACACCTTC. The chain links TRBV6-5 to TRBJ1-2, with 7 bases matching TRBD1. CDR1 is MNHEY, CDR2 SVGAGI, per germline. The junction had 11 bases not matched to a gene; V was cut back by 5 bases and J by 8 bases. The CDR3 is made up of 14 amino acids.